This note documents a single TCR beta chain sequence. Authors' analysis steps: Researchers report that nucleated cell counts were estimated from reference gene primer amplification. This table comes from immunoSEQ multiplex PCR, and its TCRdb copy is limited to in-frame clones, with some not included. V and J calls and clone size are those listed in that table; D and trimming were worked out from the DNA. The data contain over 150,000 clones, around 90% of them singletons. This entry is derived from a study of blood T cell repertoires in COVID-19. This TCR was recovered from a woman aged 25 to 39 who had recovered from COVID-19. The sample was PBMCs or T cells enriched from blood (not recorded which).

DNA of the CDR3: TGTGCCAGCAGCCCAGACTTGGGAGCTTTCTTT. Amino acid sequence: CASSPDLGAFF. The J gene is TRBJ1-1, the V gene TRBV7-8; D not certain. The CDR3 covers 11 residues. Trimming cost V 5 bases and J 10 bases, with 11 bases left between them. CDR1 SGHVS and CDR2 FQNEAQ come from the germline V gene.